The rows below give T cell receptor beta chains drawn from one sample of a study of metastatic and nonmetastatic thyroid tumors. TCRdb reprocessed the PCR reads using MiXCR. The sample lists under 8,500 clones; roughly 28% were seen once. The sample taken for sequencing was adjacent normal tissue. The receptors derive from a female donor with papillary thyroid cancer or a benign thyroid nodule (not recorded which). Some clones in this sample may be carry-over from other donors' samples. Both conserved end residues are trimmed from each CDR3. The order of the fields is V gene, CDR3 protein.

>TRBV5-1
ASSLRVFYEQY
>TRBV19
ASSIENAGGYEQY
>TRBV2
ASSEALGASYEQY
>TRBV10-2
ASSEAARAYEQY
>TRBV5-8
ASSLDVYEQY
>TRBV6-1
ASIEGLLYYGYT
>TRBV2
ASSEPGQGNYGYT
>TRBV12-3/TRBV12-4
ASSFSGTGKLAGFSYEQY
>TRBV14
ASTPGLAGPNEQF
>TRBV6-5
ASSYTSQGWVDGYT
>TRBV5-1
ASSLDRDYGYT
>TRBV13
ASSTKGGDRASYEQY
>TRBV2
ASSDSTSLSEQF